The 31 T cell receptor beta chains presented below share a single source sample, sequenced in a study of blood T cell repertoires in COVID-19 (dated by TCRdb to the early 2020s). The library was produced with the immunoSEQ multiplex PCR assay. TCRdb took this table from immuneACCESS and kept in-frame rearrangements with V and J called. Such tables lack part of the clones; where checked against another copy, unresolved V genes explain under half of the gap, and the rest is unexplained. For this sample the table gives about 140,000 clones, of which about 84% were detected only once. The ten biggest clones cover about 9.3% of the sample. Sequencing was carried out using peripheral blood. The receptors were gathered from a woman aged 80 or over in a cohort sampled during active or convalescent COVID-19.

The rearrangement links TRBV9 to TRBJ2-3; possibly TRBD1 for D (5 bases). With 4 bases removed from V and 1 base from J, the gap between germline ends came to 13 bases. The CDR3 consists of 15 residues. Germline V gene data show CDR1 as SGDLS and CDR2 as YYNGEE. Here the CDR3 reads CASSTQGLGTDTQYF. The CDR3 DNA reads TGTGCCAGCAGCACCCAGGGCCTGGGCACAGATACGCAGTATTTT.

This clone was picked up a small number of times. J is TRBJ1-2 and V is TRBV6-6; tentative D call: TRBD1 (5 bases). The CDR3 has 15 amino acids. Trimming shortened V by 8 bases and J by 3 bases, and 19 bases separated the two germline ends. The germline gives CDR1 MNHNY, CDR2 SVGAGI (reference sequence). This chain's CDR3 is CASFHQWRDDYGYTF. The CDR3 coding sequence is TGTGCCAGCTTCCACCAGTGGCGGGACGACTATGGCTACACCTTC.

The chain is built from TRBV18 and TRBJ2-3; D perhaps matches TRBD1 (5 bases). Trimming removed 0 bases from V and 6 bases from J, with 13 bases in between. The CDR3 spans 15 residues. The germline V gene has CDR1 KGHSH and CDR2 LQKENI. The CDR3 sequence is CASSPPGHLRDTQYF. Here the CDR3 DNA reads TGTGCCAGCTCACCACCCGGACACCTAAGGGATACGCAGTATTTT.

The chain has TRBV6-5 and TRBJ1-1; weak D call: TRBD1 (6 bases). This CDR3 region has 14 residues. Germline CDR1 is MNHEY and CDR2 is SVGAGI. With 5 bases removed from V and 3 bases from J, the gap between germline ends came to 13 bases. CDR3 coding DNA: TGTGCCAGCAGTCTACAGGGAACGGACACTGAAGCTTTCTTT. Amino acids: CASSLQGTDTEAFF.

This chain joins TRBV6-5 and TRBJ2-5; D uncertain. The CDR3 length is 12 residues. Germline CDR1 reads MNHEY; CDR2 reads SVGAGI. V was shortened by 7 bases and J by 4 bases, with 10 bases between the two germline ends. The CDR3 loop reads CASTSSRETQYF. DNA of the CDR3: TGTGCCAGCACCTCCTCCAGAGAGACCCAGTACTTC.

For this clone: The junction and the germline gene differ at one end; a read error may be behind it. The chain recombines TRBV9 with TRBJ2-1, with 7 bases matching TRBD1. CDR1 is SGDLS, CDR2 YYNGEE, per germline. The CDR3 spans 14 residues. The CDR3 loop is CASSAGQSFNEQFF. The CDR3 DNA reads TGTGCCAGCAGCGCGGGACAGTCCTTCAATGAGCAGTTCTTC.

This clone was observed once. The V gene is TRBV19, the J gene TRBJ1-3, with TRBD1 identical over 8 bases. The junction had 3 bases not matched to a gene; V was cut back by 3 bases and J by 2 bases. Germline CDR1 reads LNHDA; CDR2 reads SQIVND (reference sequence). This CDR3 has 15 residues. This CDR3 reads CASSIWTGTGNTIYF. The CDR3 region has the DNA TGTGCCAGTAGTATCTGGACAGGGACTGGAAACACCATATATTTT.

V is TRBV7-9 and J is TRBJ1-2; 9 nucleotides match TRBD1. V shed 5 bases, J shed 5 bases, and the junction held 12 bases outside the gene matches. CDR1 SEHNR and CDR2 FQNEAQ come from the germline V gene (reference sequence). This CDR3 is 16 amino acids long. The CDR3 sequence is CASSRPQQGAKYGYTF. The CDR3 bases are TGTGCCAGCAGCCGGCCCCAACAGGGGGCGAAGTATGGCTACACCTTC.

This CDR3 is CASSLLAGVTDEQFF. In DNA, the CDR3 is TGTGCCAGCAGCTTACTAGCGGGGGTCACGGATGAGCAGTTCTTC. V is TRBV7-9 and J is TRBJ2-1, with 10 positions matching TRBD2. The germline gives CDR1 SEHNR, CDR2 FQNEAQ (reference sequence). After removal of 2 bases from V and 8 bases from J, the junction contained 6 bases not matched to a gene. This CDR3 is 15 amino acids long.

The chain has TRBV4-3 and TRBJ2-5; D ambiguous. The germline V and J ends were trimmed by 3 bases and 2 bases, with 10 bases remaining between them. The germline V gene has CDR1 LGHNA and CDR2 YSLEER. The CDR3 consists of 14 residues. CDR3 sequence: CASSHLPLQETQYF. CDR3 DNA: TGCGCCAGCAGCCACCTACCGCTTCAAGAGACCCAGTACTTC.

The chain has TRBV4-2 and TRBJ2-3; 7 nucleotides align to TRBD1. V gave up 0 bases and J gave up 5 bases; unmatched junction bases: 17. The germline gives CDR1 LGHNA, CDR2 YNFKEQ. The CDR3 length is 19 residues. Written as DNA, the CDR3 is TGTGCCAGCAGCCAAGAGTTCCTCCCCTCGACAGGGCTACAAGATACGCAGTATTTT. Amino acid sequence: CASSQEFLPSTGLQDTQYF.

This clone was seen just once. In DNA, the CDR3 is TGCGCCAGCAGCGCCTCCGGGACAGGGGACACTGAAGCTTTCTTT. Its translation: CASSASGTGDTEAFF. V and J are TRBV5-1 and TRBJ1-1, with 10 bases fitting TRBD1. CDR1 SGHRS and CDR2 YFSETQ come from the germline V gene. This CDR3 has 15 amino acids. Germline trimming cut 4 bases from V and 3 bases from J; bases unmatched to any gene: 6.

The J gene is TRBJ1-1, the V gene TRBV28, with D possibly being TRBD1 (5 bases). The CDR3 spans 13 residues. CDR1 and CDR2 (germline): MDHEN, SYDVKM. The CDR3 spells CALDGREGTEAFF. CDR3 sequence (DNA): TGTGCGTTAGATGGCAGGGAGGGCACTGAAGCTTTCTTT. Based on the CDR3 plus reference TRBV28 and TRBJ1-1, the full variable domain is DVKVTQSSRYLVKRTGEKVFLECVQDMDHENMFWYRQDPGLGLRLIYFSYDVKMKEKGDIPEGYSVSREKKERFSLILESASTNQTSMYLCALDGREGTEAFFGQGTRLTVV.

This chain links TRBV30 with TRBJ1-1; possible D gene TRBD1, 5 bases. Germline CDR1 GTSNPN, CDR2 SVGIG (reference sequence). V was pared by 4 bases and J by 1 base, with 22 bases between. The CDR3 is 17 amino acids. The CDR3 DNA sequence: TGTGCCTGGACTGCCGCAGGGAGGGTGAGAAGGAACACTGAAGCTTTCTTT. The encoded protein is CAWTAAGRVRRNTEAFF. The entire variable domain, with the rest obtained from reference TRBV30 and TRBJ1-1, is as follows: SQTIHQWPATLVQPVGSPLSLECTVEGTSNPNLYWYRQAAGRGLQLLFYSVGIGQISSEVPQNLSASRPQDRQFILSSKKLLLSDSGFYLCAWTAAGRVRRNTEAFFGQGTRLTVV.

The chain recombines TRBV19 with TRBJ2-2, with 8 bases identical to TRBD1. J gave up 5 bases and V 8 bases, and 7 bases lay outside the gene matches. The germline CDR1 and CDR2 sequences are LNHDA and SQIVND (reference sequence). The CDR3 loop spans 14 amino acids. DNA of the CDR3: TGTGCCAGTGCGACAGGGGATAGTACCGGGGAGCTGTTTTTT. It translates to CASATGDSTGELFF.

CDR3 bases: TGTGCCAGCAGCCCTGGTCAGCCGGGAAGGTATGGCTACACCTTC. Protein product: CASSPGQPGRYGYTF. The chain combines TRBV14 with TRBJ1-2, with unresolved D. CDR3 length: 15 residues. The ends were cut back, 4 bases at V and 5 bases at J, with 17 bases in the middle. Germline CDR1 reads SGHDN; CDR2 reads FVKESK.

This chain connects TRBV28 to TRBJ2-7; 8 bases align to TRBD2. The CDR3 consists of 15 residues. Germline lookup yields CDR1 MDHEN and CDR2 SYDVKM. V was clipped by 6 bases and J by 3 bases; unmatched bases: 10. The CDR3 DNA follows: TGTGCCAGCAGCCAGGGTCTAGCGGGCTTCTACGAGCAGTACGTC. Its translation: CASSQGLAGFYEQYV.

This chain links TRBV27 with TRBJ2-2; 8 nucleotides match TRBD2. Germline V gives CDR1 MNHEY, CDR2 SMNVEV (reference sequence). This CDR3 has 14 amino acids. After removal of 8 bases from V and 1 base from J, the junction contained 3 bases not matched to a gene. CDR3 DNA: TGTGCCAGCGGTCGGGGGGGGAACACCGGGGAGCTGTTTTTT. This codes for CASGRGGNTGELFF.

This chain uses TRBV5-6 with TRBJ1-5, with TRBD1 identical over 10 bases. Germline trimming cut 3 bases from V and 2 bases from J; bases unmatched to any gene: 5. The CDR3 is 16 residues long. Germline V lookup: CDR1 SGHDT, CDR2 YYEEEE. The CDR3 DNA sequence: TGTGCCAGCAGCTCTGACAGGGGGCTGCGCAATCAGCCCCAGCATTTT. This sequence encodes CASSSDRGLRNQPQHF.

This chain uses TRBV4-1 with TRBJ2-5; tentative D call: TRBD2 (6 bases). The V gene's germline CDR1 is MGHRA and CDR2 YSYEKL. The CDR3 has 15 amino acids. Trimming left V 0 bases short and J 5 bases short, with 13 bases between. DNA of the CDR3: TGCGCCAGCAGCCAAGATAGGAGGGGAAGGGAGACCCAGTACTTC. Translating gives CASSQDRRGRETQYF.

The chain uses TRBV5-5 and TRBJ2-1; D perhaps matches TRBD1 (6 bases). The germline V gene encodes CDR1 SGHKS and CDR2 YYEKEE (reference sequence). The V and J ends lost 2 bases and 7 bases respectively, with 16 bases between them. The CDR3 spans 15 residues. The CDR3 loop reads CASSLQGGSWNEQFF. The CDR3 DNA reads TGTGCCAGCAGCTTACAGGGCGGTAGCTGGAATGAGCAGTTCTTC.

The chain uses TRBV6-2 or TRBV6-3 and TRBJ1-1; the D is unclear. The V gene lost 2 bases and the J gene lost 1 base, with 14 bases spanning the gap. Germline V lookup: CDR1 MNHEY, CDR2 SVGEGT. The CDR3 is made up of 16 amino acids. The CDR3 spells CASSYSFGKPNTEAFF. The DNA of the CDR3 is TGTGCCAGCAGTTACAGTTTTGGCAAACCGAACACTGAAGCTTTCTTT.

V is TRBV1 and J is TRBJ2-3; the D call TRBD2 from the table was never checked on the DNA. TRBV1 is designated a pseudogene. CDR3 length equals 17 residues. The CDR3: CTSSQNLPGLAAYTQYF. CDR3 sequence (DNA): TGCACCAGCAGCCAAAACTTACCGGGACTAGCGGCTTATACGCAGTATTTT.

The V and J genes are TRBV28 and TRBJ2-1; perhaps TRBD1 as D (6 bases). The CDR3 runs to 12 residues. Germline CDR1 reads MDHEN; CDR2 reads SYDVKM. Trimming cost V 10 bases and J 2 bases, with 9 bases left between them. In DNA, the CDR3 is TGTGCCACCCGGGACACCTACAATGAGCAGTTCTTC. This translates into CATRDTYNEQFF.

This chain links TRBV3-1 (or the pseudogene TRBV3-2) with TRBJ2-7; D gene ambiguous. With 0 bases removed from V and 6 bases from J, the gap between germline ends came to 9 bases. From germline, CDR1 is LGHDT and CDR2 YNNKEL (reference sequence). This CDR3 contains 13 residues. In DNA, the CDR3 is TGTGCCAGCAGCCAAGATCTGGCACCCGAGCAGTACGTC. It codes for CASSQDLAPEQYV.

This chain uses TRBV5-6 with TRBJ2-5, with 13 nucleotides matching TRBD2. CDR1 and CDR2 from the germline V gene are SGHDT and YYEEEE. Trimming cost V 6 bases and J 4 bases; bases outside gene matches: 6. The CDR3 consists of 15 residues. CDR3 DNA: TGTGCCAGCACCCTAGGGACTAGCGGGGTAGAGACCCAGTACTTC. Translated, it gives CASTLGTSGVETQYF.

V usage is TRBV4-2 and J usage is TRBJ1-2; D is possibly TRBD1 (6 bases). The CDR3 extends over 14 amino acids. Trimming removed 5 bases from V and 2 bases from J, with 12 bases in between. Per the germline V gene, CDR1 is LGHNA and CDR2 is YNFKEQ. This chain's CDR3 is CASSSDRYNYGYTF. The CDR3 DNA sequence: TGTGCCAGCAGCTCAGACAGGTACAACTATGGCTACACCTTC.

The CDR3 sequence: CASEPGLTGNEQFF. The CDR3 region has the DNA TGTGCCAGTGAGCCGGGACTAACGGGTAATGAGCAGTTCTTC. The chain is built from TRBV28 and TRBJ2-1, with 7 bases fitting TRBD2. V was pared by 9 bases and J by 7 bases, with 12 bases of the junction left unmatched. Germline-derived CDR1 and CDR2 are MDHEN and SYDVKM. This CDR3 contains 14 residues.

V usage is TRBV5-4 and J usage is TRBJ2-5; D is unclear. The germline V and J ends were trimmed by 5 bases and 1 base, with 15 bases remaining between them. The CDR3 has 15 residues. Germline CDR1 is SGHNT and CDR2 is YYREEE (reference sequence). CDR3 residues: CASREMPGPQETQYF. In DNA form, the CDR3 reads TGTGCCAGCAGAGAGATGCCGGGTCCCCAAGAGACCCAGTACTTC.

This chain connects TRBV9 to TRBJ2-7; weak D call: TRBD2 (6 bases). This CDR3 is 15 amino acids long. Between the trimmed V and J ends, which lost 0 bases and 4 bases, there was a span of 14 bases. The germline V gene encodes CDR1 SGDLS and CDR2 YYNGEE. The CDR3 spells CASSVEGVGRYEQYF. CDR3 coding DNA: TGTGCCAGCAGCGTAGAAGGCGTGGGGAGGTACGAGCAGTACTTC.

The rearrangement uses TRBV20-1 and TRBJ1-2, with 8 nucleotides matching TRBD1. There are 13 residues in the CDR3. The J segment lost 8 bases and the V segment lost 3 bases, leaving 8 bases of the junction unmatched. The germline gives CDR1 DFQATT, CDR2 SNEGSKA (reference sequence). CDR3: CSASRTGMGGYTF. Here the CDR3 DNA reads TGCAGTGCTAGTAGGACAGGGATGGGGGGCTACACCTTC.